This TCR beta chain was documented in a study of blood T cell repertoires in COVID-19. Turning to the study itself: The origin of the acute and convalescent COVID-19 samples was the United States, Italy and Spain. T cells, B-cell-depleted T cells, or PBMCs provided the cDNA or gDNA that served as material.

Original methodology: Cell counts per sample came from amplifying reference gene primers. Sequenced by immunoSEQ multiplex PCR; TCRdb stores in-frame clones only, minus some. V and J calls and clone size are copied from that table; D and trimming were computed from the DNA. The sample includes about 130,000 clones, more than 80% of them seen just once. Per the germline V gene, CDR1 is DFQATT and CDR2 is SNEGSKA (reference sequence). CDR3 size: 15 residues. With 3 bases removed from V and 1 base from J, the gap between germline ends came to 13 bases. The Seattle patients, enrolled during active infection, were followed longitudinally.

This clonotype was sampled from a woman older than 75 with COVID-19, enrolled during active disease. The rearrangement uses TRBV20-1 and TRBJ1-5; D possibly corresponds to TRBD1 (5 bases). Sequencing was performed on peripheral blood. The CDR3 nucleotides are TGCAGTGCTAGTTTCTGGGGCCCCAGCAATCAGCCCCAGCATTTT. It translates to CSASFWGPSNQPQHF.